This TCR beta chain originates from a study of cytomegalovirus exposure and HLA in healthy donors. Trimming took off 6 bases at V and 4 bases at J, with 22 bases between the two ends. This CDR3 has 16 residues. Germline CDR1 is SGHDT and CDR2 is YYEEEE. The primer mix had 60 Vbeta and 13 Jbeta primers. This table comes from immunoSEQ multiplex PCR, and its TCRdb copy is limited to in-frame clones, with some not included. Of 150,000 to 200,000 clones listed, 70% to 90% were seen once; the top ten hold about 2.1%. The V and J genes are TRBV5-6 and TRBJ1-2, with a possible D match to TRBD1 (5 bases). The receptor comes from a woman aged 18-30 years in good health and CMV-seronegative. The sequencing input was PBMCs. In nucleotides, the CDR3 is TGTGCCAGCACCTTTGAACTGAGACAGCACATCTATGGCTACACCTTC. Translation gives CASTFELRQHIYGYTF.